A single sample is the source of the 22 T cell receptor beta chains below, sequenced in a study of blood T cell repertoires in COVID-19. Produced via immunoSEQ multiplex PCR; TCRdb's table is partial and in-frame only. The sample has hundreds of thousands of clones, around 90% seen once. Sequenced: PBMCs or T cells enriched from blood (not recorded which). All receptors derive from a middle-aged woman who had recovered from COVID-19.

The CDR3 reads CAWSVPWRGTYEQYF. The CDR3 coding sequence is TGTGCCTGGAGTGTGCCCTGGCGGGGGACCTACGAGCAGTACTTC. This chain uses TRBV30 with TRBJ2-7; 7 nucleotides align to TRBD2. This CDR3 comprises 15 residues. Germline CDR1 GTSNPN, CDR2 SVGIG (reference sequence). Trimming removed 0 bases from V and 2 bases from J; junction bases left unmatched: 7.

This sequence joins TRBV6-2 or TRBV6-3 and TRBJ1-5, with D uncertain. V lost 0 bases, J lost 7 bases, and 10 bases lay in between. Germline V gives CDR1 MNHEY, CDR2 SVGEGT. The CDR3 spans 14 residues. The CDR3 DNA reads as TGTGCCAGCAGTTACTCTTCTGGCTTCCAGCCCCAGCATTTT. Protein sequence: CASSYSSGFQPQHF.

The chain joins TRBV27 to TRBJ2-6; possible D gene TRBD1, 5 bases. The CDR3 runs 15 residues. CDR1 and CDR2 from the germline V gene are MNHEY and SMNVEV (reference sequence). The germline V and J ends were trimmed by 10 bases and 2 bases, with 15 bases remaining between them. In nucleotides, the CDR3 is TGTGCCACCCGCAGTCCAGGGACTGGGGCCAACGTCCTGACTTTC. Its translation: CATRSPGTGANVLTF.

The chain recombines TRBV25-1 with TRBJ1-2; 10 bases are a match to TRBD1. With 5 bases clipped from V and 3 bases from J, the junction kept 3 bases outside the gene matches. This CDR3 region has 14 residues. The germline V gene has CDR1 MGHDK and CDR2 SYGVNS. The CDR3 DNA reads TGTGCCAGCAGTCCGGGACAGGGGTACTATGGCTACACCTTC. Encoded protein: CASSPGQGYYGYTF.

The rearrangement links TRBV6-6 to TRBJ1-1; no clear D. This CDR3 spans 14 amino acids. V was cut by 7 bases and J by 7 bases, with 19 bases left in between. CDR1 is MNHNY, CDR2 SVGAGI, per germline (reference sequence). The CDR3 DNA is TGTGCCAGCATGCCGGTGAGGAGTGAGGGTGAAGCTTTCTTT. Translated: CASMPVRSEGEAFF.

The chain recombines TRBV2 with TRBJ2-5, with D maybe TRBD2 (6 bases). Between the trimmed V and J ends, which lost 3 bases and 0 bases, there was a span of 20 bases. Looked up from germline, CDR1 is SNHLY and CDR2 is FYNNEI. The CDR3 loop spans 18 amino acids. The CDR3 here is CASSDGSGGTWYQETQYF. CDR3 nucleotide sequence: TGTGCCAGCAGTGACGGTAGCGGAGGGACCTGGTACCAAGAGACCCAGTACTTC.

This clone was counted a single time. This chain connects TRBV28 to TRBJ1-5; D may be TRBD1 (6 bases). The CDR3 runs to 14 residues. Germline assignment: CDR1 MDHEN and CDR2 SYDVKM. The ends were cut back, 5 bases at V and 8 bases at J, with 16 bases in the middle. The CDR3 here is CASSNPDRVKPQHF. For the CDR3, the DNA is TGTGCCAGCAGTAACCCGGACAGAGTTAAGCCCCAGCATTTT.

This rearrangement joins TRBV4-3 to TRBJ2-5, with 8 bases aligning to TRBD1. This CDR3 has 14 residues. The J segment lost 2 bases and the V segment lost 4 bases, leaving 3 bases of the junction unmatched. Germline assignment: CDR1 LGHNA and CDR2 YSLEER. The CDR3 loop reads CASSRRQGQETQYF. The DNA for the CDR3 is TGCGCCAGCAGCCGCCGACAGGGGCAAGAGACCCAGTACTTC.

J is TRBJ1-2 and V is TRBV2; D not resolved. CDR3 length equals 13 residues. CDR1 SNHLY and CDR2 FYNNEI come from the germline V gene. Between the trimmed V and J ends, which lost 3 bases and 8 bases, there was a span of 13 bases. The CDR3 coding sequence is TGTGCCAGCAGTGATGAGAGGTTACGAGGCTACACCTTC. Amino acid sequence: CASSDERLRGYTF.

This clone was seen only a few times. The chain couples TRBV30 to TRBJ1-5; no clear D. V was pared by 4 bases and J by 1 base, with 8 bases between. CDR3 size: 13 residues. Germline CDR1 is GTSNPN and CDR2 is SVGIG (reference sequence). The CDR3 coding sequence is TGTGCCTGGAAAGACACAAGCAATCAGCCCCAGCATTTT. The encoded protein is CAWKDTSNQPQHF. Full variable domain (rest looked up from reference TRBV30 and TRBJ1-5): SQTIHQWPATLVQPVGSPLSLECTVEGTSNPNLYWYRQAAGRGLQLLFYSVGIGQISSEVPQNLSASRPQDRQFILSSKKLLLSDSGFYLCAWKDTSNQPQHFGDGTRLSIL.

The CDR3 DNA sequence: TGTGCCAGCAGCTCACCGGGGATATATGGCTACACCTTC. Encoded protein: CASSSPGIYGYTF. The chain carries TRBV7-2 and TRBJ1-2; no firm D call. Per the germline V gene, CDR1 is SGHTA and CDR2 is FQGNSA. V lost 4 bases and J lost 5, with 11 bases in between. The CDR3 spans 13 residues.

V and J are TRBV10-3 and TRBJ1-5, with D possibly matching TRBD1 (5 bases). The CDR3 extends over 16 amino acids. Germline V gives CDR1 ENHRY, CDR2 SYGVKD. V was trimmed by 0 bases and J by 5 bases, leaving 14 bases between them. CDR3 sequence reads: CAISESGRGRDQPQHF. As DNA, the CDR3 is TGTGCCATCAGTGAGTCCGGAAGGGGCAGGGATCAGCCCCAGCATTTT.

This clone was seen a few times. V usage is TRBV2 and J usage is TRBJ2-3; TRBD1 aligns across 9 bases. After removal of 8 bases from V and 2 bases from J, the junction contained 11 bases not matched to a gene. This CDR3 contains 16 residues. In germline, CDR1 is SNHLY, CDR2 FYNNEI. CDR3 loop: CASGGWTGALTDTQYF. The CDR3 DNA is TGTGCCAGCGGAGGATGGACAGGGGCCCTCACAGATACGCAGTATTTT.

The chain uses TRBV6-2 or TRBV6-3 and TRBJ2-4, with a weak D call TRBD1 (6 bases). The germline V and J ends were trimmed by 5 bases and 1 base, with 9 bases remaining between them. This CDR3 is built from 14 residues. Germline CDR1 and CDR2: MNHEY and SVGEGT. CDR3 loop: CASSVDRAKNIQYF. CDR3 in DNA: TGTGCCAGCAGTGTCGACAGGGCCAAAAACATTCAGTACTTC.

The count of this clone is one. The rearrangement joins TRBV21-1 to TRBJ2-7; no DNA check was done on the table's D call, TRBD1. TRBV21-1 is described as a pseudogene. This CDR3 comprises 13 residues. The CDR3 sequence: CASSLIRDYEQYF. For the CDR3, the DNA is TGTGCCAGCAGCCTTATCAGGGACTACGAGCAGTACTTC.

J is TRBJ2-3 and V is TRBV7-8; the D gene is possibly TRBD2 (7 bases). The CDR3 totals 15 residues. The germline gives CDR1 SGHVS, CDR2 FQNEAQ. Deletions cut 5 bases from V and 7 bases from J, with 19 bases between. The CDR3 loop is CASSREGGEIYTQYF. Here the CDR3 DNA reads TGTGCCAGCAGCCGAGAAGGGGGGGAGATCTATACGCAGTATTTT.

This clone was counted once. V and J are TRBV18 and TRBJ1-1; 9 bases fit TRBD1. The CDR3 totals 14 residues. Germline values: CDR1 KGHSH, CDR2 LQKENI. J was trimmed by 5 bases and V by 6 bases; bases with no gene match: 7. The CDR3 reads CASSLGQGATEAFF. The CDR3 DNA sequence: TGTGCCAGCTCCCTGGGACAGGGAGCGACTGAAGCTTTCTTT. The variable domain in full, completed from reference TRBV18 and TRBJ1-1, reads NAGVMQNPRHLVRRRGQEARLRCSPMKGHSHVYWYRQLPEEGLKFMVYLQKENIIDESGMPKERFSAEFPKEGPSILRIQQVVRGDSAAYFCASSLGQGATEAFFGQGTRLTVV.

This clone was seen once. The chain has TRBV15 and TRBJ1-3, with a possible D match to TRBD1 (6 bases). Germline values: CDR1 LNHNV, CDR2 YYDKDF (reference sequence). V lost 8 bases, J lost 4 bases, and 21 bases lay in between. The CDR3 has 16 residues. The chain's CDR3 is CATAPSGVLGGNTIYF. The CDR3 DNA reads as TGTGCCACCGCCCCCTCAGGGGTTCTTGGGGGAAACACCATATATTTT.

This chain uses TRBV6-5 with TRBJ2-2; no firm D call. Germline assignment: CDR1 MNHEY and CDR2 SVGAGI. The CDR3 extends over 13 amino acids. V lost 6 bases to trimming and J lost 1 base, with 6 bases between them. This chain's CDR3 is CASRSVNTGELFF. The CDR3 DNA sequence: TGTGCCAGCAGATCGGTGAACACCGGGGAGCTGTTTTTT.

This sequence joins TRBV9 and TRBJ2-2; no clear D gene. Germline V gene sequence: CDR1 SGDLS, CDR2 YYNGEE. V lost 0 bases and J lost 4, with 10 bases in between. The CDR3 runs to 15 residues. The CDR3 DNA reads TGTGCCAGCAGCGTAGGGAGCCTGGGCACCGGGGAGCTGTTTTTT. Amino acid sequence: CASSVGSLGTGELFF.

The chain has TRBV5-1 and TRBJ2-5; D ambiguous. The CDR3 runs to 14 residues. CDR1 SGHRS and CDR2 YFSETQ come from the germline V gene. Deletions cut 4 bases from V and 0 bases from J, with 10 bases between. The CDR3 DNA is TGCGCCAGCAGCCCTGACATTCACCAAGAGACCCAGTACTTC. Its protein is CASSPDIHQETQYF.

Only one count was recorded for this clone. This chain uses TRBV7-2 with TRBJ2-1, with 15 nucleotides matching TRBD2. CDR3 length equals 15 residues. Germline V gene sequence: CDR1 SGHTA, CDR2 FQGNSA. J lost 10 bases, V lost 4 bases, and 5 bases had no gene match. The CDR3 DNA reads as TGTGCCAGCAGCTGGACTAGCGGGAGGGCCGGCGAGCAGTTCTTC. It is translated as CASSWTSGRAGEQFF.